This T cell receptor (beta chain) is from a study of blood T cell repertoires in COVID-19. Study information: In each case, the material was cDNA or gDNA derived from T cells, B-cell-depleted T cells, or PBMCs.

The assay was immunoSEQ multiplex PCR, and TCRdb's table has in-frame clones only and misses some. Of a few hundred thousand clones listed, 82% are singletons. The TCR comes from a woman aged 80 or older with COVID-19, enrolled during active disease. The sample taken for sequencing was peripheral blood.

In DNA form, the CDR3 reads TGTGCCAGCAGCAAGTCCGGACAGGCGGGTTCACCCCTCCACTTT. Encoded protein: CASSKSGQAGSPLHF. V is TRBV21-1 and J is TRBJ1-6; the table's D call of TRBD1 was not tested on the DNA. TRBV21-1 is deemed a pseudogene. This CDR3 region has 15 residues.